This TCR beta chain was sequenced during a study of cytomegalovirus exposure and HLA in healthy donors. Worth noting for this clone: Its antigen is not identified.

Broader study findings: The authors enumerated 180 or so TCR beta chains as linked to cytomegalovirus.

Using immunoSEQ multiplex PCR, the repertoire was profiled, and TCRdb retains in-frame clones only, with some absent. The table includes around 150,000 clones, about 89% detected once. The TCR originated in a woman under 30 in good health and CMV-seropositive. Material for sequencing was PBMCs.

The CDR3 here is CASTPPGGLPSQYF. For the CDR3, the DNA is TGTGCCAGCACCCCCCCCGGCGGGCTACCTTCCCAGTACTTC. The chain has TRBV28 and TRBJ2-7; possible D gene TRBD2, 5 bases. The germline CDR1 and CDR2 sequences are MDHEN and SYDVKM. With 7 bases removed from V and 10 bases from J, the gap between germline ends came to 23 bases. This CDR3 is 14 amino acids long. Full variable domain (remainder filled in from reference TRBV28 and TRBJ2-7): DVKVTQSSRYLVKRTGEKVFLECVQDMDHENMFWYRQDPGLGLRLIYFSYDVKMKEKGDIPEGYSVSREKKERFSLILESASTNQTSMYLCASTPPGGLPSQYFGPGTRLTVT.